Detailed here is one T cell receptor beta chain. The record originates from a study of blood T cell repertoires in COVID-19. Measured with immunoSEQ multiplex PCR; TCRdb has only the in-frame clones, and not every one. The repertoire has some 700,000 clones, about 90% of them found once; the top ten carry more than 0.25%. The material sequenced was peripheral blood. The sequence derives from a woman aged 18-29 years with acute or convalescent COVID-19.

This chain's CDR3 is CASSLYTSNEKLFF. CDR3 DNA sequence: TGTGCCAGCAGCTTGTACACGTCTAATGAAAAACTGTTTTTT. J is TRBJ1-4 and V is TRBV5-5; D unclear. Trimming shortened V by 1 base and J by 3 bases, and 7 bases separated the two germline ends. The CDR3 is made up of 14 amino acids. Germline-derived CDR1 and CDR2 are SGHKS and YYEKEE (reference sequence).